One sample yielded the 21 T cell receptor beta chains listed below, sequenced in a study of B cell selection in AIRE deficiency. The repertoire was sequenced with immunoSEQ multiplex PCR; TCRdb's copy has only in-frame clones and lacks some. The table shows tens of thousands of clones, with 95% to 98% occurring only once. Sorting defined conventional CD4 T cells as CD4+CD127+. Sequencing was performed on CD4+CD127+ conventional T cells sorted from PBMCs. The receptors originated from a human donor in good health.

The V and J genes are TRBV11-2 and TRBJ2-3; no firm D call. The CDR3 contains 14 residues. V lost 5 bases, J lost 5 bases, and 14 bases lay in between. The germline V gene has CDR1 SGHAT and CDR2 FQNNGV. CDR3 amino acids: CASSPEFGQDTQYF. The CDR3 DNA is TGTGCCAGCAGCCCCGAGTTCGGTCAAGATACGCAGTATTTT.

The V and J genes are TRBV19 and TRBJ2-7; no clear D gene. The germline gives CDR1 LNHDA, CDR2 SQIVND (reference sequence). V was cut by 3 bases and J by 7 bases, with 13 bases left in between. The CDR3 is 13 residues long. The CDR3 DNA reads TGTGCCAGTAGTATCGGTCGGTCTACGGAGCAGTACTTC. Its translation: CASSIGRSTEQYF.

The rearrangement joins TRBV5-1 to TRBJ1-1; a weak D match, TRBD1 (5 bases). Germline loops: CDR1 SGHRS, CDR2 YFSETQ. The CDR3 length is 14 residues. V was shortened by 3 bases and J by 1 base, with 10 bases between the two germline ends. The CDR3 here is CASSSTGSNTEAFF. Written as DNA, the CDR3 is TGCGCCAGCAGCTCCACAGGTTCGAACACTGAAGCTTTCTTT.

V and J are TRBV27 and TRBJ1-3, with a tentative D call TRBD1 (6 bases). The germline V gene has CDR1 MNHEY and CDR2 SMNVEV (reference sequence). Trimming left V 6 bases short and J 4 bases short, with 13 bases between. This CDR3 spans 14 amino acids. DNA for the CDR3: TGTGCCAGCAGGGCTGGGGGCGGCGGAAACACCATATATTTT. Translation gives CASRAGGGGNTIYF.

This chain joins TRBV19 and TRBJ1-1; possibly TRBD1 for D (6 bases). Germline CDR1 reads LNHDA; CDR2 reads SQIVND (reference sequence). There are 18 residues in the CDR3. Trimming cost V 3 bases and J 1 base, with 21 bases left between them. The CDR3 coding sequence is TGTGCCAGTAGTATTAGGGCTCTCTGGACAGCCTCGAACACTGAAGCTTTCTTT. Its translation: CASSIRALWTASNTEAFF.

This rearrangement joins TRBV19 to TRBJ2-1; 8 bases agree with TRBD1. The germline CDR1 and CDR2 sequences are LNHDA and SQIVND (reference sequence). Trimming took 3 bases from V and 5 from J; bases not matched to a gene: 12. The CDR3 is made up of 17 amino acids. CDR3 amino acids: CASSIRVGQGANNEQFF. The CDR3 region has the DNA TGTGCCAGTAGTATCCGCGTAGGGCAGGGGGCAAACAATGAGCAGTTCTTC. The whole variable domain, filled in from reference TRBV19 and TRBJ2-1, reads DGGITQSPKYLFRKEGQNVTLSCEQNLNHDAMYWYRQDPGQGLRLIYYSQIVNDFQKGDIAEGYSVSREKKESFPLTVTSAQKNPTAFYLCASSIRVGQGANNEQFFGPGTRLTVL.

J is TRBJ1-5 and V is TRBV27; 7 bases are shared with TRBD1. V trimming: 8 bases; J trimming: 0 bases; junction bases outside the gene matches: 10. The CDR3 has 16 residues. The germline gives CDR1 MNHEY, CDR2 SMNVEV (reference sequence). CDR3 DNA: TGTGCCAGCGGAGCGAGGGGGCGGGATAGCAATCAGCCCCAGCATTTT. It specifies CASGARGRDSNQPQHF.

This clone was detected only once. DNA for the CDR3: TGTGCCAGCAGTTTGTACTCTGGGGCCAACGTCCTGACTTTC. Translated: CASSLYSGANVLTF. The chain uses TRBV27 and TRBJ2-6; D gene uncertain. The CDR3 spans 14 residues. Germline-derived CDR1 and CDR2 are MNHEY and SMNVEV (reference sequence). The germline V and J ends were trimmed by 3 bases and 0 bases, with 3 bases remaining between them.

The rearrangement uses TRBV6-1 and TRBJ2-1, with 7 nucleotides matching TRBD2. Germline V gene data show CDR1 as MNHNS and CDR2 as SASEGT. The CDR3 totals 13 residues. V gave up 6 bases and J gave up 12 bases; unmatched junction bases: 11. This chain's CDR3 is CASRTSQSGAQFF. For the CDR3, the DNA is TGTGCCAGCAGGACTAGCCAGAGTGGTGCGCAGTTCTTC.

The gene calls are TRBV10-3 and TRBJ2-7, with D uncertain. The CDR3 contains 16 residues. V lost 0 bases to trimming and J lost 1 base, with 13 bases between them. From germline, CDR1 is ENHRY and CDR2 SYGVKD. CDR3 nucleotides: TGTGCCATCAGTGAGTCGATTGGTCTAGATTCCTACGAGCAGTACTTC. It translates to CAISESIGLDSYEQYF.

The CDR3 loop reads CASSPSQGMGNEQFF. Written as DNA, the CDR3 is TGTGCCAGCTCACCATCTCAGGGGATGGGCAATGAGCAGTTCTTC. This chain connects TRBV18 to TRBJ2-1; TRBD1 might be the D (6 bases). The V gene lost 2 bases and the J gene lost 6 bases, with 14 bases spanning the gap. The CDR3 is 15 residues long. Germline assignment: CDR1 KGHSH and CDR2 LQKENI.

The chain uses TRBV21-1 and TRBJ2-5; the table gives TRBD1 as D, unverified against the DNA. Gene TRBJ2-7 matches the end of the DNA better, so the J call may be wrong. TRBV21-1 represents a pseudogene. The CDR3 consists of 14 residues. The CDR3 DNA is TGTGCCAGCAGCGAACGGGACAACCGCTACGAGCAGTACTTC. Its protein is CASSERDNRYEQYF.

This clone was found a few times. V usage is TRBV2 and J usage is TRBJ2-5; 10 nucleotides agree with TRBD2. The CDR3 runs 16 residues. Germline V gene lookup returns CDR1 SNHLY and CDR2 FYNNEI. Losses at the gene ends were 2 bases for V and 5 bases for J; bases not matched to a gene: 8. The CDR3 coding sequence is TGTGCCAGCAGTGAAAGGGTAGCGGGAGGCAGGGAGACCCAGTACTTC. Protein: CASSERVAGGRETQYF.

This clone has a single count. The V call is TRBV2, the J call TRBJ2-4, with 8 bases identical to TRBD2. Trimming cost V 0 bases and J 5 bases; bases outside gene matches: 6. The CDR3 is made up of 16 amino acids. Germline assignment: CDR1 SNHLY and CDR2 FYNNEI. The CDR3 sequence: CASSEAVGGRQNIQYF. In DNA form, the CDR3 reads TGTGCCAGCAGTGAAGCGGTGGGCGGGAGGCAAAACATTCAGTACTTC. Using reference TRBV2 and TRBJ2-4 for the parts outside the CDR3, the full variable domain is EPEVTQTPSHQVTQMGQEVILRCVPISNHLYFYWYRQILGQKVEFLVSFYNNEISEKSEIFDDQFSVERPDGSNFTLKIRSTKLEDSAMYFCASSEAVGGRQNIQYFGAGTRLSVL.

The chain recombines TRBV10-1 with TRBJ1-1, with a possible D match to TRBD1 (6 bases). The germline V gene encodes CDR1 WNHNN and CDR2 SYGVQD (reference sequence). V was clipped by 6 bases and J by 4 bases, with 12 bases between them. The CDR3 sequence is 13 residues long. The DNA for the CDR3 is TGCGCCAGCAGCACAGGGCCGGCCACTGAAGCTTTCTTT. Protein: CASSTGPATEAFF.

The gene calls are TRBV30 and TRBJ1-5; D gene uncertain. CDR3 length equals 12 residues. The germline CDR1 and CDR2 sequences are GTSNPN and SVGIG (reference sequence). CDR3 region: CAAGHPGQPQHF. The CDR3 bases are TGTGCTGCCGGCCACCCGGGGCAGCCCCAGCATTTT.

CDR3: CASSYTTGEHGYTF. The CDR3 coding sequence is TGTGCCAGCAGCTACACTACAGGGGAACATGGCTACACCTTC. The chain carries TRBV5-4 and TRBJ1-2; 7 positions match TRBD1. After removal of 3 bases from V and 6 bases from J, the junction contained 8 bases not matched to a gene. The CDR3 extends over 14 amino acids. Germline V gene lookup returns CDR1 SGHNT and CDR2 YYREEE (reference sequence).

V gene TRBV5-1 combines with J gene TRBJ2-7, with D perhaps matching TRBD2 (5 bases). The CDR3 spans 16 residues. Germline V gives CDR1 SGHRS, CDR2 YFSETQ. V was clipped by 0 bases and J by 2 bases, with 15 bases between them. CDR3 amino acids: CASSLGEGANPYEQYF. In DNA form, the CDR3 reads TGCGCCAGCAGCTTGGGTGAGGGAGCAAATCCCTACGAGCAGTACTTC.

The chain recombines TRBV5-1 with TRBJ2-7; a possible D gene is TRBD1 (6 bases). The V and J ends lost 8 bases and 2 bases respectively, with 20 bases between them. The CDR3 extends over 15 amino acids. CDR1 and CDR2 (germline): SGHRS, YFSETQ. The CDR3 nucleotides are TGCGCCAGTACCAGGGCCGGGACAAACGCCTACGAGCAGTACTTC. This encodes CASTRAGTNAYEQYF.

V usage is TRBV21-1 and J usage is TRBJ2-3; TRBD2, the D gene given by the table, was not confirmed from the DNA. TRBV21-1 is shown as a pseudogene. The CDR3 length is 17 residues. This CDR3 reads CASRPTTEAQTTDTQYF. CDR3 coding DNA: TGTGCCAGCAGACCAACCACCGAAGCGCAAACTACGGATACGCAGTATTTT.

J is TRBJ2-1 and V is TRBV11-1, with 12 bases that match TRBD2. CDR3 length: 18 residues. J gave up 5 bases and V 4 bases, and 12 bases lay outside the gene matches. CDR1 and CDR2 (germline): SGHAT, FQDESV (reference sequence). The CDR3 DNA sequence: TGTGCCAGCAGCTCCGGACTAGCGGGAAGAACCCCCGACAATGAGCAGTTCTTC. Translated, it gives CASSSGLAGRTPDNEQFF.